The 24 T cell receptor beta chains below come from one sample, sequenced in a study of response to subunit inactivated influenza vaccine. Each CDR3 protein gets one entry after TCRdb re-called the RT-PCR reads with MiXCR. The sample has more than 500,000 distinct CDR3 sequences; 10% to 12% are singletons. This same sample was also part of a study on T cells expressing NK-cell markers. That paper notes: Generation of TCR beta cDNA was performed by 5'RACE template switching incorporating UMIs.

The sample here was PBMCs from blood, taken on the day of vaccination. These receptors were taken from a man in his forties or fifties who received an inactivated influenza vaccine.

The chain has TRBV5-5 and TRBJ2-7, with a tentative D call TRBD1 (5 bases). Germline loops: CDR1 SGHKS, CDR2 YYEKEE (reference sequence). Between the trimmed V and J ends, which lost 0 bases and 6 bases, there was a span of 13 bases. This CDR3 is 14 amino acids long. CDR3 nucleotide sequence: TGTGCCAGCAGCTTGGATGCAGGGAAGGGCGAGCAGTACTTC. The encoded protein is CASSLDAGKGEQYF. Variable domain in full (rest from reference TRBV5-5 and TRBJ2-7): DAGVTQSPTHLIKTRGQQVTLRCSPISGHKSVSWYQQVLGQGPQFIFQYYEKEERGRGNFPDRFSARQFPNYSSELNVNALLLGDSALYLCASSLDAGKGEQYFGPGTRLTVT.

V and J are TRBV4-2 and TRBJ2-3; 12 nucleotides line up with TRBD2. The CDR3 contains 17 residues. CDR1 is LGHNA and CDR2 is YNFKEQ in the germline V gene. J lost 5 bases, V lost 4 bases, and 10 bases had no gene match. CDR3 protein: CASSPWTSGESLDTQYF. Here the CDR3 DNA reads TGTGCCAGCAGCCCTTGGACTAGCGGGGAGTCATTAGATACGCAGTATTTT.

This chain joins TRBV20-1 and TRBJ1-5; 12 bases map to TRBD1. The junction had 10 bases not matched to a gene; V was cut back by 6 bases and J by 7 bases. The CDR3 is made up of 15 amino acids. Per the germline V gene, CDR1 is DFQATT and CDR2 is SNEGSKA (reference sequence). Here the CDR3 reads CSASLGQGARQPQHF. As DNA, the CDR3 is TGCAGTGCCTCCTTGGGACAGGGGGCGCGGCAGCCCCAGCATTTT.

This clonotype has a count of ten or more. The chain combines TRBV12-3 or TRBV12-4 with TRBJ2-1; 7 nucleotides align to TRBD1. V gave up 8 bases and J gave up 13 bases; unmatched junction bases: 8. This CDR3 spans 11 amino acids. The CDR3 sequence: CASLQGVTQFF. CDR3 in DNA: TGTGCCAGCCTTCAGGGGGTAACTCAGTTCTTC.

In its sample, this clonotype was seen many times. The chain is built from TRBV5-1 and TRBJ2-7, with D possibly being TRBD2 (5 bases). Germline assignment: CDR1 SGHRS and CDR2 YFSETQ. The CDR3 length is 14 residues. V lost 1 base, J lost 5 bases, and 13 bases lay in between. CDR3 coding DNA: TGCGCCAGCAGCTTGACCGGGAATGAGGACGAGCAGTACTTC. Its translation: CASSLTGNEDEQYF. Drawing the rest from reference TRBV5-1 and TRBJ2-7, the complete variable domain is KAGVTQTPRYLIKTRGQQVTLSCSPISGHRSVSWYQQTPGQGLQFLFEYFSETQRNKGNFPGRFSGRQFSNSRSEMNVSTLELGDSALYLCASSLTGNEDEQYFGPGTRLTVT.

Only a few counts were recorded for this clonotype. V and J are TRBV6-2 or TRBV6-3 and TRBJ2-7; a weak D match, TRBD1 (6 bases). Per the germline V gene, CDR1 is MNHEY and CDR2 is SVGEGT. The CDR3 is made up of 16 amino acids. V was cut by 8 bases and J by 0 bases, with 20 bases left in between. CDR3 loop: CASSSRGGQTSYEQYF. The CDR3 region has the DNA TGTGCCAGCTCATCCAGGGGCGGACAGACCTCCTACGAGCAGTACTTC.

There are a few counts of this clonotype. The V call is TRBV20-1, the J call TRBJ2-7; 7 positions match TRBD2. This CDR3 has 14 residues. Trimming removed 3 bases from V and 3 bases from J; junction bases left unmatched: 8. The germline gives CDR1 DFQATT, CDR2 SNEGSKA (reference sequence). The CDR3 nucleotides are TGCAGTGCTAGTAGCCAGCGGGGCTACTACGAGCAGTACTTC. Its protein is CSASSQRGYYEQYF.

This clonotype has a count of ten or more. The chain carries TRBV7-9 and TRBJ2-7; the match to TRBD1 covers 8 bases. CDR3 length: 14 amino acids. J was trimmed by 3 bases and V by 5 bases; bases with no gene match: 6. Germline values: CDR1 SEHNR, CDR2 FQNEAQ (reference sequence). DNA of the CDR3: TGTGCCAGCAGCGCGGGACAGGAGGACTACGAGCAGTACTTC. This sequence encodes CASSAGQEDYEQYF.

The table lists this clonotype with a few counts. The J gene is TRBJ2-7, the V gene TRBV4-1, with 9 nucleotides matching TRBD1. CDR3 length equals 16 residues. The ends lost 4 bases at V and 4 bases at J; junction bases unmatched: 11. Germline lookup yields CDR1 MGHRA and CDR2 YSYEKL. The CDR3 sequence: CASSRDGGQGLYEQYF. CDR3 bases: TGCGCCAGCAGCCGCGACGGGGGACAGGGACTATACGAGCAGTACTTC.

This clonotype was detected a few times. V and J are TRBV4-2 and TRBJ1-2, with 8 nucleotides matching TRBD1. The junction had 1 base not matched to a gene; V was cut back by 3 bases and J by 1 base. The CDR3 is made up of 14 amino acids. CDR1 is LGHNA and CDR2 is YNFKEQ in the germline V gene. In DNA form, the CDR3 reads TGTGCCAGCAGCCACACAGGGGGTAACTATGGCTACACCTTC. This gives the protein CASSHTGGNYGYTF.

This clonotype has a handful of counts. The genes are TRBV6-1 and TRBJ2-3; TRBD1 or TRBD2 may be the D gene (5 bases each). Trimming stripped 2 bases from V and 0 bases from J, with 12 bases between. Germline values: CDR1 MNHNS, CDR2 SASEGT. The CDR3 extends over 16 amino acids. CDR3 nucleotides: TGTGCCAGCAGTGAATGGGTGGGACGTAGCACAGATACGCAGTATTTT. It is translated as CASSEWVGRSTDTQYF.

This chain links TRBV19 with TRBJ2-3; possibly TRBD1 for D (5 bases). The CDR3 extends over 16 amino acids. V lost 0 bases, J lost 4 bases, and 14 bases lay in between. Per germline, CDR1 LNHDA and CDR2 SQIVND (reference sequence). The CDR3 loop reads CASSIDWRWGADTQYF. In nucleotides, the CDR3 is TGTGCCAGTAGTATAGATTGGCGTTGGGGCGCAGATACGCAGTATTTT.

This clonotype has more than one count but fewer than ten. J is TRBJ1-1 and V is TRBV4-3, with D perhaps matching TRBD1 (5 bases). The V and J ends lost 0 bases and 1 base respectively, with 15 bases between them. Germline values: CDR1 LGHNA, CDR2 YSLEER. The CDR3 totals 17 residues. The CDR3 reads CASSQDGARVPNTEAFF. The DNA of the CDR3 is TGCGCCAGCAGCCAAGACGGGGCCCGAGTCCCGAACACTGAAGCTTTCTTT.

The V and J genes are TRBV6-1 and TRBJ2-6; 9 bases are a match to TRBD1. The V and J ends lost 6 bases and 4 bases, in that order; junction bases with no gene match: 7. The CDR3 consists of 16 residues. CDR1 and CDR2 (germline): MNHNS, SASEGT. CDR3 coding DNA: TGTGCCAGCAGGGACAGGGGAGGGTCGGGGGCCAACGTCCTGACTTTC. Protein sequence: CASRDRGGSGANVLTF.

Many counts were recorded for this clonotype. This chain links TRBV18 with TRBJ2-2; 9 nucleotides line up with TRBD1. CDR1 is KGHSH, CDR2 LQKENI, per germline. The length of the CDR3 is 18 residues. Trimming removed 3 bases from V and 4 bases from J; junction bases left unmatched: 12. The CDR3 region is CASSPIALGQGTTGELFF. In DNA form, the CDR3 reads TGTGCCAGCTCACCCATCGCCCTAGGACAGGGGACCACCGGGGAGCTGTTTTTT.

In this sample, this clonotype turned up a few times. The V and J genes are TRBV7-8 and TRBJ1-2, with unresolved D. CDR1 SGHVS and CDR2 FQNEAQ come from the germline V gene. Trimming cost V 0 bases and J 9 bases, with 17 bases left between them. The CDR3 runs 15 residues. The CDR3 coding sequence is TGTGCCAGCAGCTTAGCGTTCGAGGCGGGGATGAGCTACACCTTC. Translated, it gives CASSLAFEAGMSYTF.

In its sample, this clonotype was seen a few times. The chain uses TRBV4-3 and TRBJ2-4; D unresolved. The CDR3 is 16 residues long. Deletions cut 0 bases from V and 2 bases from J, with 11 bases between. The germline V gene has CDR1 LGHNA and CDR2 YSLEER. The CDR3: CASSQEPGFSKNIQYF. The CDR3 region has the DNA TGCGCCAGCAGCCAAGAGCCCGGATTCTCCAAAAACATTCAGTACTTC.

On this clonotype itself: The junction does not match germline at one end; this may be a read error. The chain joins TRBV5-1 to TRBJ1-1; perhaps TRBD1 as D (6 bases). The CDR3 is 18 amino acids. From germline, CDR1 is SGHRS and CDR2 YFSETQ. The CDR3 nucleotides are TGCGCCAGCAGCGTAGGGCGGGACACAAATAGGGTGAACACTGAAGCCTTCTTT. This encodes CASSVGRDTNRVNTEAFF.

The J gene is TRBJ2-3, the V gene TRBV18, with D perhaps TRBD1 (6 bases). Deletions cut 3 bases from V and 7 bases from J, with 8 bases between. The CDR3 extends over 12 amino acids. Germline lookup yields CDR1 KGHSH and CDR2 LQKENI. The CDR3 loop reads CASSPDSHTQYF. CDR3 nucleotide sequence: TGTGCCAGCTCACCGGACAGTCATACGCAGTATTTT.

This clonotype was recorded a few times. This chain connects TRBV19 to TRBJ1-5; 9 bases are a match to TRBD1. V was pared by 4 bases and J by 4 bases, with 11 bases of the junction left unmatched. Germline CDR1 LNHDA, CDR2 SQIVND (reference sequence). The CDR3 length is 17 residues. This chain's CDR3 is CASSSPHRGPDNQPQHF. DNA of the CDR3: TGTGCCAGTAGTAGCCCACACAGGGGGCCCGATAATCAGCCCCAGCATTTT.

This clonotype was counted a few times. The chain has TRBV28 and TRBJ1-6; no clear D gene. The CDR3 sequence is 14 residues long. Germline CDR1 reads MDHEN; CDR2 reads SYDVKM. The ends were cut back, 5 bases at V and 13 bases at J, with 18 bases in the middle. This chain's CDR3 is CASSRTGLSRPLHF. Written as DNA, the CDR3 is TGTGCCAGCAGTCGCACTGGACTGTCTCGGCCCCTCCACTTT.

This clonotype was detected only a few times. The J gene is TRBJ2-7, the V gene TRBV9; TRBD1 is a possible D gene (5 bases). Trimming cost V 1 base and J 4 bases, with 15 bases left between them. This CDR3 contains 15 residues. Per germline, CDR1 SGDLS and CDR2 YYNGEE. Here the CDR3 reads CASSVRAGLQYEQYF. The DNA of the CDR3 is TGTGCCAGCAGCGTAAGGGCAGGGTTACAATACGAGCAGTACTTC.

This clonotype was counted between two and nine times. The chain combines TRBV20-1 with TRBJ1-1; no reliable D call. The germline V gene has CDR1 DFQATT and CDR2 SNEGSKA (reference sequence). Trimming pared 1 base from V and 7 bases from J, leaving 7 bases between. This CDR3 is 11 amino acids long. Here the CDR3 reads CSARVADEAFF. The DNA for the CDR3 is TGCAGTGCTAGAGTGGCGGATGAAGCTTTCTTT.

The sample holds a few counts of this clonotype. The chain carries TRBV12-3 or TRBV12-4 and TRBJ1-6; D may be TRBD1 (6 bases). CDR3 size: 17 residues. Trimming cost V 4 bases and J 3 bases, with 16 bases left between them. The CDR3 DNA reads as TGTGCCAGCAGTTCTATTAGGTCAGGGGTCTATAATTCACCCCTCCACTTT. It encodes CASSSIRSGVYNSPLHF.